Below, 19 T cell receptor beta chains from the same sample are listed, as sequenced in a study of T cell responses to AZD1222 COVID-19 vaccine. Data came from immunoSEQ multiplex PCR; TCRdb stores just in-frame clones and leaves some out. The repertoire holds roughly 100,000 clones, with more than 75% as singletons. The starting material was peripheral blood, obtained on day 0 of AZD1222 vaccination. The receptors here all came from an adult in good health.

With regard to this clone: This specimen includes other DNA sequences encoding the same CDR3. The CDR3 sequence: CASSLRMNTEAFF. The CDR3, as DNA: TGTGCCAGCAGCCTACGTATGAACACTGAAGCTTTCTTT. This chain joins TRBV3-1 (or the pseudogene TRBV3-2) and TRBJ1-1; D ambiguous. Germline CDR1 reads LGHDT; CDR2 reads YNNKEL (reference sequence). Trimming removed 4 bases from V and 0 bases from J, with 6 bases in between. There are 13 residues in the CDR3.

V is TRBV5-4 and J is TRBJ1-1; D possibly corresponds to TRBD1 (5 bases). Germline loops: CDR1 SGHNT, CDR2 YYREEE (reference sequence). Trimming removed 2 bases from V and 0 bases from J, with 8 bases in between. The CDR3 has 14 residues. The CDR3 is CASSFDSMNTEAFF. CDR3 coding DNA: TGTGCCAGCAGCTTTGACAGTATGAACACTGAAGCTTTCTTT.

The chain's CDR3 is CAISEGLASKETQYF. DNA of the CDR3: TGTGCCATCAGTGAGGGACTAGCCAGCAAAGAGACCCAGTACTTC. The chain links TRBV10-3 to TRBJ2-5, with 8 bases identical to TRBD2. V lost 2 bases to trimming and J lost 3 bases; unmatched junction nucleotides: 5. This CDR3 region has 15 residues. Germline CDR1 ENHRY, CDR2 SYGVKD.

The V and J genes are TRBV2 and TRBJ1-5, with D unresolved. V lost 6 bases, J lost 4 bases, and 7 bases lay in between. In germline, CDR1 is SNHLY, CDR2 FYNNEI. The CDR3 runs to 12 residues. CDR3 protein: CASRLANQPQHF. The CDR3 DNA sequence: TGTGCCAGCAGATTAGCGAATCAGCCCCAGCATTTT.

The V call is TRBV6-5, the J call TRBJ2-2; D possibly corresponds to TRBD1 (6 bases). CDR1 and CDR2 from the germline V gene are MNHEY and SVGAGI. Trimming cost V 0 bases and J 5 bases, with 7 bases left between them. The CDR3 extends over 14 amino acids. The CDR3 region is CASSYSRGTGELFF. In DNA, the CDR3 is TGTGCCAGCAGTTACTCTAGGGGGACCGGGGAGCTGTTTTTT.

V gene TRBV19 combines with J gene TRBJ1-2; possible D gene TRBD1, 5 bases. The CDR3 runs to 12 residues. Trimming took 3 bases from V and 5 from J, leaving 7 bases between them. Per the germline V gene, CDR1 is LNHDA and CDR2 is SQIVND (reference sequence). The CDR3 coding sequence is TGTGCCAGTAGTATGGAGGGGTATGGCTACACCTTC. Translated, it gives CASSMEGYGYTF.

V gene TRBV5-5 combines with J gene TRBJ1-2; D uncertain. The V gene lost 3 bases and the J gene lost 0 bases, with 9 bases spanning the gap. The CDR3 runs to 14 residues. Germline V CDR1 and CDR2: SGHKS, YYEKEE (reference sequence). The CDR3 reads CASSSVEPNYGYTF. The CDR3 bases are TGTGCCAGCAGCTCGGTGGAACCTAACTATGGCTACACCTTC.

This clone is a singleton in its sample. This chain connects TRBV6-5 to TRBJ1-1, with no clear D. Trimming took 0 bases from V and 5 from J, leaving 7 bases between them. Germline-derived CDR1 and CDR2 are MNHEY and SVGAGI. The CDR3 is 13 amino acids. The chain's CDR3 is CASSYSTGTEAFF. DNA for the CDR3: TGTGCCAGCAGTTACTCGACGGGGACTGAAGCTTTCTTT.

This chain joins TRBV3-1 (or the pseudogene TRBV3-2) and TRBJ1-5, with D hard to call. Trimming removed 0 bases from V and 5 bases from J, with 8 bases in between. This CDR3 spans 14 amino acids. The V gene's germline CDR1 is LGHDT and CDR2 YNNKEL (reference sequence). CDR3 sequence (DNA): TGTGCCAGCAGCCAAGATCCCTTCCATCAGCCCCAGCATTTT. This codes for CASSQDPFHQPQHF.

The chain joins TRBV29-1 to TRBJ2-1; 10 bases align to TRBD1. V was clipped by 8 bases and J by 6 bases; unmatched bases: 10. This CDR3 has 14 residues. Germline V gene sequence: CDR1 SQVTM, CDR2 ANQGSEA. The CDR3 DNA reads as TGCAGCACTACGGGGACAGGGGTGGGCAATGAGCAGTTCTTC. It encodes CSTTGTGVGNEQFF.

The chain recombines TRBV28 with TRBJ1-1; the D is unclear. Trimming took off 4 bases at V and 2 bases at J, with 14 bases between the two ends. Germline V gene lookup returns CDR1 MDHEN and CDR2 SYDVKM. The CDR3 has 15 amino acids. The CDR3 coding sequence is TGTGCCAGCAGTTCCCCCTCGACGATTAACACTGAAGCTTTCTTT. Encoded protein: CASSSPSTINTEAFF. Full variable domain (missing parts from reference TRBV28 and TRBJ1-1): DVKVTQSSRYLVKRTGEKVFLECVQDMDHENMFWYRQDPGLGLRLIYFSYDVKMKEKGDIPEGYSVSREKKERFSLILESASTNQTSMYLCASSSPSTINTEAFFGQGTRLTVV.

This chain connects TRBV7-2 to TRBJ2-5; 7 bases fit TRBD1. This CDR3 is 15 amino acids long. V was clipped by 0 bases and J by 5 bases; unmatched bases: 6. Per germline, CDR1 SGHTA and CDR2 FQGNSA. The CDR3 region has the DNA TGTGCCAGCAGCTTAGCGTCGACAGGGACGGAGACCCAGTACTTC. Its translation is CASSLASTGTETQYF. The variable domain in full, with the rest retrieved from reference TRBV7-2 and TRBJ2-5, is GAGVSQSPSNKVTEKGKDVELRCDPISGHTALYWYRQSLGQGLEFLIYFQGNSAPDKSGLPSDRFSAERTGGSVSTLTIQRTQQEDSAVYLCASSLASTGTETQYFGPGTRLLVL.

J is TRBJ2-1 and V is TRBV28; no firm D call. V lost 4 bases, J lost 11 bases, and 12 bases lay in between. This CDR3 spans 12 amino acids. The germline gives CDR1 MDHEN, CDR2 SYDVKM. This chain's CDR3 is CASSYVSAKQFF. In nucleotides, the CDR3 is TGTGCCAGCAGTTATGTATCGGCCAAGCAGTTCTTC.

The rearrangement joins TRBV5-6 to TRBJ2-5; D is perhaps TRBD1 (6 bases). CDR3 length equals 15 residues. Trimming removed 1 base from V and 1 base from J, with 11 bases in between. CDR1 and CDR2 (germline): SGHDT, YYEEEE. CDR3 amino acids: CASSLKGRGQETQYF. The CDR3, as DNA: TGTGCCAGCAGCTTGAAAGGCAGGGGCCAAGAGACCCAGTACTTC.

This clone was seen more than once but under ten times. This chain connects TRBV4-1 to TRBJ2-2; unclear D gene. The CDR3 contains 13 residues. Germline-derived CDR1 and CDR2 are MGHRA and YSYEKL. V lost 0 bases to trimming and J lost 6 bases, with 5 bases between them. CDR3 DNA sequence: TGCGCCAGCAGCCAAGATTGGGCCGGGGAGCTGTTTTTT. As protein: CASSQDWAGELFF.

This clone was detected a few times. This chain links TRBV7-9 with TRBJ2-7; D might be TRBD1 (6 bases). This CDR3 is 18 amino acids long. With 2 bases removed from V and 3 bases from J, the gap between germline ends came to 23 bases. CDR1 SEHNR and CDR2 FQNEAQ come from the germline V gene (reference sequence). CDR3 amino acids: CASSLISQWTDRHYEQYF. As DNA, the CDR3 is TGTGCCAGCAGCTTAATATCCCAATGGACAGATCGACACTACGAGCAGTACTTC.

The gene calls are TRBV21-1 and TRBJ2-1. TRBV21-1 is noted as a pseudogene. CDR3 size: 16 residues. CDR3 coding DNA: TGTGCCAGCAGCCCCAGCCCCCAGTTCTCCTACAATGAGCAGTTCTTC. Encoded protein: CASSPSPQFSYNEQFF.

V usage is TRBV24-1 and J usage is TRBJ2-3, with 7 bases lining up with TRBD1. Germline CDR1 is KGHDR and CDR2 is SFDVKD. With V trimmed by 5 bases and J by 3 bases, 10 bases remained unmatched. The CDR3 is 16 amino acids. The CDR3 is CATSVSRGSRTDTQYF. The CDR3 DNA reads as TGTGCCACCAGTGTCTCCAGGGGGAGTAGGACAGATACGCAGTATTTT.

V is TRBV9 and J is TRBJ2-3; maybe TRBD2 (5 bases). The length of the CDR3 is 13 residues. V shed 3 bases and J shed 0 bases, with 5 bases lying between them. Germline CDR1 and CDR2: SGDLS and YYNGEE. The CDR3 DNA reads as TGTGCCAGCAGCGGGACTAGCACAGATACGCAGTATTTT. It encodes CASSGTSTDTQYF.